This TCR beta chain was captured by sequencing in a study of cytotoxic CD8 clonotypes in ibrutinib-treated CLL. The CDR3 loop spans 14 amino acids. The V segment lost 6 bases and the J segment 7 bases; nucleotides outside the gene matches: 9. Per the germline V gene, CDR1 is SGHTA and CDR2 is FQGNSA. Only in-frame clones appear in the TCRdb table, and some are missing; sequencing was by immunoSEQ multiplex PCR. The sample consists of about 50,000 clones, about three fifths of them appearing once. This clonotype was obtained from a human donor with chronic lymphocytic leukemia. The source material was PBMCs, sampled after 24 months of ibrutinib treatment. The chain joins TRBV7-2 to TRBJ1-5, with 7 positions matching TRBD1. CDR3 residues: CASRPRQGGQPQHF. CDR3 nucleotide sequence: TGTGCCAGCAGACCTAGACAGGGCGGCCAGCCCCAGCATTTT.